This T cell receptor beta chain was identified in a study of CD8 T cells in Susac syndrome. The CDR3 contains 14 residues. The V segment lost 6 bases and the J segment 3 bases; nucleotides outside the gene matches: 5. TEMRA cells were FACS-enriched, with CD8+ and CD4+ T cells isolated negatively. An amount of RNA that ranged from 0.5 to 1 ug was reverse transcribed with random hexamers. An immunoSEQ multiplex PCR amplified TCR beta CDR3 over 54 Vbeta and 13 Jbeta. One entry per CDR3 protein results from TCRdb running MiXCR on the immunoSEQ multiplex PCR reads. This sample has some 150,000 distinct CDR3 sequences; around 95% occur once, and the top ten carry around 0.15%.

The source material was CD8+ T cells from PBMCs. The chain carries TRBV12-3 or TRBV12-4 and TRBJ2-3, with 8 bases aligning to TRBD1. This TCR came from a human donor with multiple sclerosis. The CDR3 loop reads CASSPGGGTDTQYF. CDR3 coding DNA: TGTGCCAGCAGCCCAGGGGGCGGTACAGATACGCAGTATTTT.